The 6 T cell receptor beta chains in this list originate from one sample, sequenced in a study of cytomegalovirus exposure and HLA in healthy donors. The study ran its PCR with 60 Vbeta and 13 Jbeta primers. Sequencing used immunoSEQ multiplex PCR; TCRdb keeps in-frame clones, though not all of them. Of about 140,000 clones detected, approximately 73% appear once; the ten largest clones hold 8.5% to 12%. The specimen was PBMCs. Receptors originate from a man under 40 in good health and CMV-seropositive.

The rearrangement uses TRBV4-1 and TRBJ2-3; TRBD2 aligns across 7 bases. The germline V gene has CDR1 MGHRA and CDR2 YSYEKL. CDR3 length equals 14 residues. V was clipped by 4 bases and J by 4 bases; unmatched bases: 5. CDR3 DNA sequence: TGCGCCAGCAGCCCGGGGGGTAGCGCAGATACGCAGTATTTT. This translates into CASSPGGSADTQYF.

The V and J genes are TRBV9 and TRBJ2-7; D possibly corresponds to TRBD2 (7 bases). The CDR3 is made up of 12 amino acids. Germline V gives CDR1 SGDLS, CDR2 YYNGEE. The V and J ends lost 0 bases and 8 bases respectively, with 9 bases between them. The CDR3 DNA reads TGTGCCAGCAGCGTAGAGGGGGGGAAGCAGTACTTC. Translation gives CASSVEGGKQYF.

This chain joins TRBV28 and TRBJ2-5; no definite D call. Germline values: CDR1 MDHEN, CDR2 SYDVKM. The CDR3 contains 14 residues. Trimming stripped 4 bases from V and 1 base from J, with 10 bases between. The DNA of the CDR3 is TGTGCCAGCAGTTATGACACCTTCCAAGAGACCCAGTACTTC. Protein sequence: CASSYDTFQETQYF.

J is TRBJ2-1 and V is TRBV9, with 7 bases lining up with TRBD2. Losses at the gene ends were 3 bases for V and 3 bases for J; bases not matched to a gene: 6. Germline CDR1 SGDLS, CDR2 YYNGEE. The CDR3 is 15 residues long. The CDR3 DNA reads TGTGCCAGCAGCGGCCACAAGCGGGGCTACAATGAGCAGTTCTTC. Protein: CASSGHKRGYNEQFF.

This clone turned up a few times. This chain connects TRBV19 to TRBJ2-3, with 12 bases identical to TRBD2. This CDR3 contains 17 residues. Germline V CDR1 and CDR2: LNHDA, SQIVND (reference sequence). J gave up 1 base and V 4 bases, and 6 bases lay outside the gene matches. This CDR3 is CASSRASGRAGTDTQYF. CDR3 nucleotides: TGTGCCAGTAGTAGGGCTAGCGGGAGGGCCGGCACAGATACGCAGTATTTT. The full variable domain, in which reference TRBV19 and TRBJ2-3 provide the parts outside the CDR3, is DGGITQSPKYLFRKEGQNVTLSCEQNLNHDAMYWYRQDPGQGLRLIYYSQIVNDFQKGDIAEGYSVSREKKESFPLTVTSAQKNPTAFYLCASSRASGRAGTDTQYFGPGTRLTVL.

CDR3 region: CASSLTSTPNYGYTF. The CDR3 nucleotides read TGTGCCAGCAGCTTAACATCGACACCTAACTATGGCTACACCTTC. The rearrangement uses TRBV9 and TRBJ1-2; D call uncertain. Deletions cut 4 bases from V and 0 bases from J, with 13 bases between. Germline CDR1 SGDLS, CDR2 YYNGEE. The CDR3 loop spans 15 amino acids.